This T cell receptor beta chain emerged from a study of blood T cell repertoires in COVID-19. Individuals aged about 18 to 89 years were recruited from fewer than 30 US areas. No more than 2 weeks before study entry, exposed participants had met a case of COVID-19. Germline V CDR1 and CDR2: SEHNR, FQNEAQ (reference sequence). This CDR3 has 18 residues. The V end lost 3 bases, the J end lost 5 bases, and 22 bases lay between the germline ends. In the source study's methods: Reference gene primer amplification gave estimated nucleated cell counts. Sequencing used immunoSEQ multiplex PCR; TCRdb keeps in-frame clones, though not all of them. V and J calls and clone size are those listed in that table; D and trimming were worked out from the DNA. Altogether over 250,000 clones are present, about four fifths being singletons, with the ten largest covering roughly 5.3%.

The chain combines TRBV7-9 with TRBJ1-4, with D possibly being TRBD1 (5 bases). Sample: PBMCs or T cells enriched from blood (not recorded which). The origin of this receptor is a man in his forties or fifties who had been exposed to COVID-19. CDR3 sequence: CASSFAPGGGPLNEKLFF. In DNA, the CDR3 is TGTGCCAGCAGCTTTGCCCCCGGGGGGGGTCCCCTCAATGAAAAACTGTTTTTT.